This record concerns one T cell receptor (beta chain) sequence. The antigen remains unidentified. Germline V lookup: CDR1 SGHNT, CDR2 YYREEE (reference sequence). The V end lost 7 bases, the J end lost 4 bases, and 18 bases lay between the germline ends. The CDR3 sequence is 15 residues long. Libraries were prepared by immunoSEQ multiplex PCR; TCRdb keeps only in-frame clonotypes and omits some of them. This sample has 30,000 to 35,000 clones, with 66% found just once. The data derive from a study of monozygotic twins with cystic fibrosis. General study findings and limits: Nucleotide-identical clonotype sharing was significantly higher within monozygotic CF twin pairs than between unrelated CF individuals.

This receptor was taken from a girl aged 10-17 years with cystic fibrosis. The chain carries TRBV5-4 and TRBJ2-1; either TRBD1 or TRBD2 may fit D (5 bases each). Sequencing used blood. In DNA form, the CDR3 reads TGTGCCAGCGGCGCCGGGACCGCTGCATACAATGAGCAGTTCTTC. Its translation: CASGAGTAAYNEQFF. Looking up the rest from reference TRBV5-4 and TRBJ2-1 gives the full variable domain: ETGVTQSPTHLIKTRGQQVTLRCSSQSGHNTVSWYQQALGQGPQFIFQYYREEENGRGNFPPRFSGLQFPNYSSELNVNALELDDSALYLCASGAGTAAYNEQFFGPGTRLTVL.